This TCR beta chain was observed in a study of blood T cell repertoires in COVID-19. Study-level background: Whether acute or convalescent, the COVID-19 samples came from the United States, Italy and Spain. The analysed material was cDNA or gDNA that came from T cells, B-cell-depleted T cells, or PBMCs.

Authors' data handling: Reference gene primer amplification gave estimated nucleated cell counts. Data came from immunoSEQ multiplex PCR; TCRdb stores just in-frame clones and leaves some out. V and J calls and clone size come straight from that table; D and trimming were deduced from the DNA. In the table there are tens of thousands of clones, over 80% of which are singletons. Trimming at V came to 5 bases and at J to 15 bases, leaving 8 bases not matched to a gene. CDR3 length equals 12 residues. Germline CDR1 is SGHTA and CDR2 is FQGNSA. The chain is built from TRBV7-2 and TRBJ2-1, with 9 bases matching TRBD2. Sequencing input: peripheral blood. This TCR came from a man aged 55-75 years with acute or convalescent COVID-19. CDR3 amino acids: CASSPSGKSPFF. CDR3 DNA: TGTGCCAGCAGCCCTAGCGGGAAGTCCCCGTTCTTC.